This is a list of T cell receptor beta chains from one sample in a study of blood T cell repertoires in COVID-19. Sequenced by immunoSEQ multiplex PCR; TCRdb stores in-frame clones only, minus some. The sample consists of roughly 360,000 clones, more than 75% of them appearing once. Material: PBMCs or T cells enriched from blood (not recorded which). The receptor set was obtained from a woman younger than 45 with acute COVID-19. CDR3s include the opening cysteine and the closing phenylalanine or tryptophan. Fields, in order: D gene, V gene, J gene, clone size, CDR3 DNA, CDR3 protein. D genes are given only for firm matches. Only some rows state a clone size, as once, few, many or a class for expanded clones.

>.|TRBV5-6|TRBJ1-5|.
TGTGCCAGCAGCCAGGGTGGGAGCAATCAGCCCCAGCATTTT
CASSQGGSNQPQHF
>.|TRBV5-1|TRBJ1-6|.
TGCGCCAGCAGCTTGGACCAGGGTTTTGTTTCACCCCTCCACTTT
CASSLDQGFVSPLHF
>.|TRBV24-1|TRBJ2-3|.
TGTGCCACCAGTGGTGGGCCCACAGATACGCAGTATTTT
CATSGGPTDTQYF
>.|TRBV10-3|TRBJ2-3|.
TGTGCCATCAGTGATTCCGGGGGAAGCACAGATACGCAGTATTTT
CAISDSGGSTDTQYF
>TRBD1|TRBV6-5|TRBJ1-2|.
TGTGCCAGCAGGTCCACAGGGGGAGGTGGCTACACCTTC
CASRSTGGGGYTF
>TRBD1|TRBV7-9|TRBJ1-5|.
TGTGCCAGCAGCCCACAGGGGGATCAGCCCCAGCATTTT
CASSPQGDQPQHF
>TRBD1|TRBV19|TRBJ1-4|.
TGTGCCAGTAGCAAAGACAGGGATGAAAAACTGTTTTTT
CASSKDRDEKLFF
>TRBD2|TRBV18|TRBJ2-7|.
TGTGCCAGCTCACCACGGACTAGCGGGGTTTACGAGCAGTACTTC
CASSPRTSGVYEQYF
>.|TRBV5-1|TRBJ1-4|.
TGCGCCAGCAGCTTGACCACAGGGCGGTCTAATGAAAAACTGTTTTTT
CASSLTTGRSNEKLFF
>.|TRBV19|TRBJ2-7|.
TGTGCCAGTAGTATAGGACAGTTTAGCTCCTACGAGCAGTACTTC
CASSIGQFSSYEQYF
>.|TRBV4-1|TRBJ1-1|.
TGCGCCAGCAGCCAAGGCGTCCTACTCACTGAAGCTTTCTTT
CASSQGVLLTEAFF
>.|TRBV21-1|TRBJ2-3|.
TGTGCCAGCAGCGACCGCCGGGACAGGGGATGGTATACGCAGTATTTT
CASSDRRDRGWYTQYF
>.|TRBV29-1|TRBJ2-1|.
TGCAGCGTTGCTCGTAGCGATATGCAGTTCTTC
CSVARSDMQFF
>.|TRBV5-1|TRBJ1-4|.
TGCGCCAGCAGCCCCCTTGCACAAACCAATGAAAAACTGTTTTTT
CASSPLAQTNEKLFF
>TRBD1|TRBV7-2|TRBJ1-5|.
TGTGCCAGCAGTCTAGGGGGCGGCAATCAGCCCCAGCATTTT
CASSLGGGNQPQHF
>.|TRBV5-3|TRBJ1-3|once
TGTGCCAGAAGCTTGAAGGGCAGGGAGGCGATCGGAAACACCATATATTTT
CARSLKGREAIGNTIYF
>TRBD2|TRBV5-1|TRBJ2-3|once
TGCGCCAGCAGCTTACTAGCGGGCCCCACAGATACGCAGTATTTT
CASSLLAGPTDTQYF
>.|TRBV10-1|TRBJ2-3|.
TGCGCCAGCAGTGACGCGGGCACAGATACGCAGTATTTT
CASSDAGTDTQYF
>TRBD1|TRBV24-1|TRBJ1-1|.
TGTGCCACCAGTGAGCAGAACAGGGGTGAAGCTTTCTTT
CATSEQNRGEAFF
>TRBD1|TRBV12-3/TRBV12-4|TRBJ1-3|.
TGTGCCAGCCACAGGGGCTCTGGAAACACCATATATTTT
CASHRGSGNTIYF
>.|TRBV5-1|TRBJ1-2|.
TGCGCCAGCAGCTTCGACAGAAAGGGCTATGGCTACACCTTC
CASSFDRKGYGYTF
>TRBD1|TRBV15|TRBJ1-4|.
TGTGCCACCAGCAGAGATAAAGGACAGGGCTATAATGAAAAACTGTTTTTT
CATSRDKGQGYNEKLFF